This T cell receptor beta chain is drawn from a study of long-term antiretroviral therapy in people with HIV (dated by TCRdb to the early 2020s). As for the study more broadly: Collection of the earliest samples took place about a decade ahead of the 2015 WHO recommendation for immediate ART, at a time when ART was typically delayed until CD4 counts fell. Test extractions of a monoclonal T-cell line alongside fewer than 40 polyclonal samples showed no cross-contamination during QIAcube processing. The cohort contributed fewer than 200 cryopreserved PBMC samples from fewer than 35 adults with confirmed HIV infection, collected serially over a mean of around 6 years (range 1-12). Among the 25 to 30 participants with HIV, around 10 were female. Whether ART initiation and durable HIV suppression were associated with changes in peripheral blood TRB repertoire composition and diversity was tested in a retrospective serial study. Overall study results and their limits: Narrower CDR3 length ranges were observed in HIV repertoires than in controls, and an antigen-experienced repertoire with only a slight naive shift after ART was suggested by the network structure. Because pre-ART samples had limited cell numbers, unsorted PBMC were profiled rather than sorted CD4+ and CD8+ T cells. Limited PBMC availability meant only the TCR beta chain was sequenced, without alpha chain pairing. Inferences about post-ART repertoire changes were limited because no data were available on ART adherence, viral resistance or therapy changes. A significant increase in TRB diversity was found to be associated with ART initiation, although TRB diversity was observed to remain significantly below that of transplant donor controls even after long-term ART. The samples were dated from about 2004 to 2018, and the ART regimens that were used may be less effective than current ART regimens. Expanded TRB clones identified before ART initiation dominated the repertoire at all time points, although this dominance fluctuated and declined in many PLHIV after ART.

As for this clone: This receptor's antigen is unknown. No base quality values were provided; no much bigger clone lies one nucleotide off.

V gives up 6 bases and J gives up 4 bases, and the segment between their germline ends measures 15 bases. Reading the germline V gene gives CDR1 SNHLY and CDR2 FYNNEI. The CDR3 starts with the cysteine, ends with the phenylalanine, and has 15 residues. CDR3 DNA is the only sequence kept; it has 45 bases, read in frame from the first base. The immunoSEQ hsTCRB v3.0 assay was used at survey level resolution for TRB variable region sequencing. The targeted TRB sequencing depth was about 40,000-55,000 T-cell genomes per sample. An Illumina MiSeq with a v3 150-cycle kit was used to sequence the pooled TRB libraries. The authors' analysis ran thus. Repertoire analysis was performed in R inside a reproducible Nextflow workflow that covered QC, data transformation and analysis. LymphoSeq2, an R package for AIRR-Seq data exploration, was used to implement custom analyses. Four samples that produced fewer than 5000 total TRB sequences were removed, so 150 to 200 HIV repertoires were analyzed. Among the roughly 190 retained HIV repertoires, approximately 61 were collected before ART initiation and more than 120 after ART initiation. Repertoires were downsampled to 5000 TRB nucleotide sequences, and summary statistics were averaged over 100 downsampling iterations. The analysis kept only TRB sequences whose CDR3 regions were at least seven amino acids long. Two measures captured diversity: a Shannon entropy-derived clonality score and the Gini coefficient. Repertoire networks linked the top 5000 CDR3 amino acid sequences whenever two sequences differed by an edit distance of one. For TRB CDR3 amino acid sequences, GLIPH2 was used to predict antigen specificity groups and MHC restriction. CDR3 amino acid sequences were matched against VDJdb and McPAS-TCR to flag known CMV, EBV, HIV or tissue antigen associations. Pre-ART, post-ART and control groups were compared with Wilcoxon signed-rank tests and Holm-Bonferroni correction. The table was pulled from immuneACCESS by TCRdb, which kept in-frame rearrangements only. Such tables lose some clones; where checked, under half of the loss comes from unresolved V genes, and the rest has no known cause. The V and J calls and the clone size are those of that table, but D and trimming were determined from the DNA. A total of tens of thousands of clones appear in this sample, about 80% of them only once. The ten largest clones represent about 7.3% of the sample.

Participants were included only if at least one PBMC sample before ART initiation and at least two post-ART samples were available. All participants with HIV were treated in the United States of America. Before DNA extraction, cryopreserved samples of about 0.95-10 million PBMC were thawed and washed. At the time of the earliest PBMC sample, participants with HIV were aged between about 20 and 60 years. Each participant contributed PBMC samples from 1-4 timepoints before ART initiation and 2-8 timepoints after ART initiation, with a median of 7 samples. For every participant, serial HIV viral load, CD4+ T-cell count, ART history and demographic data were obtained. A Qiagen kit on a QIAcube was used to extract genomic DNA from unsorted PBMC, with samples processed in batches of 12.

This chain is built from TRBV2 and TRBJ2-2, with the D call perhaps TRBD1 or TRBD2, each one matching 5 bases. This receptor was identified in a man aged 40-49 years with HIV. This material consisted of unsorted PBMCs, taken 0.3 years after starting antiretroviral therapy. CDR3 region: CASSREGRTTGELFF. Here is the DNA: TGTGCCAGCAGCCGAGAGGGGCGGACCACCGGGGAGCTGTTTTTT.